This entry lists 11 T cell receptor beta chains sequenced from one sample in a study of early stage breast cancer tumors. The assay was immunoSEQ multiplex PCR, and TCRdb's table has in-frame clones only and misses some. Of about 6,300 clones listed, around 70% are singletons. Sequenced sample: normal breast tissue next to the tumor. Source of these receptors: a person aged 35 to 50 with breast cancer.

J is TRBJ1-2 and V is TRBV2; no firm D call. CDR1 is SNHLY and CDR2 is FYNNEI in the germline V gene. The CDR3 contains 13 residues. Between the trimmed V and J ends, which lost 6 bases and 6 bases, there was a span of 14 bases. CDR3: CASSLNKVDGYTF. CDR3 DNA sequence: TGTGCCAGCAGCTTGAATAAGGTCGATGGCTACACCTTC.

In its sample, this clone ranks as large. The V and J genes are TRBV7-6 and TRBJ2-7; 9 bases match TRBD1. The germline V gene encodes CDR1 SGHVS and CDR2 FNYEAQ. This CDR3 comprises 14 residues. The V and J ends lost 3 bases and 2 bases, in that order; junction bases with no gene match: 2. The CDR3 coding sequence is TGTGCCAGCAGCTTCGGGACAGGGACCTACGAGCAGTACTTC. Translated, it gives CASSFGTGTYEQYF.

This clone was counted between two and nine times. The chain links TRBV11-3 to TRBJ2-6, with D possibly matching TRBD1 (5 bases). V was shortened by 2 bases and J by 1 base, with 15 bases between the two germline ends. Germline lookup yields CDR1 SGHNT and CDR2 YENEEA. This CDR3 is built from 18 residues. In nucleotides, the CDR3 is TGTGCCAGCAGCTTAAGGGGCGCCGGTTATTCTGGGGCCAACGTCCTGACTTTC. Translated, it gives CASSLRGAGYSGANVLTF.

This clone turned up a few times. This rearrangement joins TRBV28 to TRBJ1-5, with D unclear. The CDR3 is made up of 13 amino acids. Deletions cut 3 bases from V and 6 bases from J, with 9 bases between. CDR1 is MDHEN, CDR2 SYDVKM, per germline. The CDR3 DNA is TGTGCCAGCAGTTTCCAAATGGGTCAGCCCCAGCATTTT. It encodes CASSFQMGQPQHF.

The chain links TRBV7-6 to TRBJ2-4, with 8 bases identical to TRBD2. CDR1 is SGHVS and CDR2 is FNYEAQ in the germline V gene. There are 17 residues in the CDR3. Germline trimming cut 2 bases from V and 5 bases from J; bases unmatched to any gene: 11. The CDR3 nucleotides are TGTGCCAGCAGCTTAATGAGTAGCGGGACCGCCGAAAACATTCAGTACTTC. It codes for CASSLMSSGTAENIQYF. The full variable domain, rest sourced from reference TRBV7-6 and TRBJ2-4, is GAGVSQSPRYKVTKRGQDVALRCDPISGHVSLYWYRQALGQGPEFLTYFNYEAQQDKSGLPNDRFSAERPEGSISTLTIQRTEQRDSAMYRCASSLMSSGTAENIQYFGAGTRLSVL.

The V gene is TRBV6-1, the J gene TRBJ2-7; D not certain. Trimming left V 9 bases short and J 6 bases short, with 24 bases between. This CDR3 has 15 amino acids. Germline-derived CDR1 and CDR2 are MNHNS and SASEGT. CDR3 nucleotide sequence: TGTGCCAGTATAAGAGGTGGTGGGTTAGGCCGCGAGCAGTACTTC. This encodes CASIRGGGLGREQYF.

This clone has only a few counts. The chain is built from TRBV27 and TRBJ2-7; the match to TRBD1 covers 7 bases. CDR3 length: 15 residues. Unmatched junction bases numbered 13, after V lost 8 bases and J lost 3 bases. Germline V gene sequence: CDR1 MNHEY, CDR2 SMNVEV (reference sequence). CDR3 sequence reads: CASSKRGPGGYEQYF. CDR3 bases: TGTGCCAGCTCGAAGAGGGGTCCAGGGGGCTACGAGCAGTACTTC.

The V and J genes are TRBV6-1 and TRBJ1-2; D gene ambiguous. CDR3 length: 12 amino acids. Germline CDR1 and CDR2: MNHNS and SASEGT. Trimming cost V 4 bases and J 3 bases, with 6 bases left between them. CDR3 loop: CASSVTDYGYTF. CDR3 DNA: TGTGCCAGCAGTGTTACAGACTATGGCTACACCTTC.

The chain joins TRBV29-1 to TRBJ2-1, with D possibly being TRBD1 (5 bases). The CDR3 contains 15 residues. Trimming shortened V by 3 bases and J by 0 bases, and 12 bases separated the two germline ends. Germline V gene data show CDR1 as SQVTM and CDR2 as ANQGSEA. CDR3 DNA sequence: TGCAGCGTTGAGGGGCCAGGTCTCTCCTACAATGAGCAGTTCTTC. It translates to CSVEGPGLSYNEQFF.

J is TRBJ2-2 and V is TRBV18; a possible D gene is TRBD2 (5 bases). V lost 2 bases and J lost 2, with 21 bases in between. The CDR3 runs to 19 residues. CDR1 KGHSH and CDR2 LQKENI come from the germline V gene. CDR3 sequence (DNA): TGTGCCAGCTCACCAAGGCGGCTGATCGGGGAAACTAACACCGGGGAGCTGTTTTTT. Amino acid sequence: CASSPRRLIGETNTGELFF. Looking up the rest from reference TRBV18 and TRBJ2-2 gives the full variable domain: NAGVMQNPRHLVRRRGQEARLRCSPMKGHSHVYWYRQLPEEGLKFMVYLQKENIIDESGMPKERFSAEFPKEGPSILRIQQVVRGDSAAYFCASSPRRLIGETNTGELFFGEGSRLTVL.

This chain connects TRBV13 to TRBJ2-5; D unresolved. CDR1 PRHDT and CDR2 FYEKMQ come from the germline V gene (reference sequence). The CDR3 is 14 residues long. Between the trimmed V and J ends, which lost 0 bases and 6 bases, there was a span of 11 bases. The CDR3 DNA follows: TGTGCCAGCAGCTTAGGCCAAGCCGGGCAGACCCAGTACTTC. This sequence encodes CASSLGQAGQTQYF.